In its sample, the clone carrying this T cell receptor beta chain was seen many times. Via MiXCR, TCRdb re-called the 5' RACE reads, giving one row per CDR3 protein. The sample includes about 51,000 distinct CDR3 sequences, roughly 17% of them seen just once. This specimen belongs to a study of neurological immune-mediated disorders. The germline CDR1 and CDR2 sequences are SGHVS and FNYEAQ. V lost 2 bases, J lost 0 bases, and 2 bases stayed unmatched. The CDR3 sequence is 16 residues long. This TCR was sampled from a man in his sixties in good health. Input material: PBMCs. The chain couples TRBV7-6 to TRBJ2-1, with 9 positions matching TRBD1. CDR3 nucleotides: TGTGCCAGCAGCTTACTGGGACAGGGCTCCTACAATGAGCAGTTCTTC. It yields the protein CASSLLGQGSYNEQFF.